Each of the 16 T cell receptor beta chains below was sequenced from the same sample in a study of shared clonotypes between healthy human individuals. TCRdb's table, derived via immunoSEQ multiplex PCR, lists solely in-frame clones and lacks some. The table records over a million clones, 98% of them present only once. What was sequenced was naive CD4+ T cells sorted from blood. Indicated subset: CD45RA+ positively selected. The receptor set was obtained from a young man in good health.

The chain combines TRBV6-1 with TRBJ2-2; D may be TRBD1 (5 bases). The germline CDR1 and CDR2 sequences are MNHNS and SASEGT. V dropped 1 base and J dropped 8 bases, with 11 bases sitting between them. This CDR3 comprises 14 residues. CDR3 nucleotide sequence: TGTGCCAGCAGTGAAGGAAGGGGTCAGGGGGAGCTGTTTTTT. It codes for CASSEGRGQGELFF.

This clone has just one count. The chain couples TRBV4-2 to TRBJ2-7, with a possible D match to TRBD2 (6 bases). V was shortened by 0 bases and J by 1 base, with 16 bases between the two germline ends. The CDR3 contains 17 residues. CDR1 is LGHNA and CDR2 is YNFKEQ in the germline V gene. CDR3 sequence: CASSQDSLAGTSYEQYF. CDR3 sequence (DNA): TGTGCCAGCAGCCAAGATAGTTTGGCGGGAACTTCCTACGAGCAGTACTTC.

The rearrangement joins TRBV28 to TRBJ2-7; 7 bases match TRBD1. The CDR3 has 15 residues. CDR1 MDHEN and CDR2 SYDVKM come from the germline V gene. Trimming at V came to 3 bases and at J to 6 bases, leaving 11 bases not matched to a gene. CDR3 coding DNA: TGTGCCAGCAGTTTCACAGGGGCCCCGATACTCGAGCAGTACTTC. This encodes CASSFTGAPILEQYF.

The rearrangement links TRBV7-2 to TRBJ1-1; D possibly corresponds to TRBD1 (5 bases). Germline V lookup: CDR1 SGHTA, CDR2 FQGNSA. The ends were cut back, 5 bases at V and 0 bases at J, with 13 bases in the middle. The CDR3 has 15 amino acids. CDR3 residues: CASSVRQLLNTEAFF. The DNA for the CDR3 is TGTGCCAGCAGCGTAAGACAGCTCTTGAACACTGAAGCTTTCTTT.

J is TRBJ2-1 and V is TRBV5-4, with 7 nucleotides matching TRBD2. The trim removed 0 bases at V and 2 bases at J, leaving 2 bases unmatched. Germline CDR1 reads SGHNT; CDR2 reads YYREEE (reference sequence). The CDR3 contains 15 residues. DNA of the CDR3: TGTGCCAGCAGCTTGGTAGGGAGGGCCTACAATGAGCAGTTCTTC. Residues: CASSLVGRAYNEQFF.

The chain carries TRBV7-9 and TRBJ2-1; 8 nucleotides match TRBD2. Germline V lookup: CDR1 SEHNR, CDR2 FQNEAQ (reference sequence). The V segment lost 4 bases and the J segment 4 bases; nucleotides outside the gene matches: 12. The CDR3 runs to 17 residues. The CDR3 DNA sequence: TGTGCCAGCAGCTCGACCGGAGGTAGCGGGAAGTACAATGAGCAGTTCTTC. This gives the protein CASSSTGGSGKYNEQFF.

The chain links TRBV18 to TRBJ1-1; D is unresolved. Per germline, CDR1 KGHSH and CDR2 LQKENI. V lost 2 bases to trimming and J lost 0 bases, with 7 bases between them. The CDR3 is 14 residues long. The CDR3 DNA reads TGTGCCAGCTCACCAAACAGCATGAACACTGAAGCTTTCTTT. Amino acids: CASSPNSMNTEAFF.

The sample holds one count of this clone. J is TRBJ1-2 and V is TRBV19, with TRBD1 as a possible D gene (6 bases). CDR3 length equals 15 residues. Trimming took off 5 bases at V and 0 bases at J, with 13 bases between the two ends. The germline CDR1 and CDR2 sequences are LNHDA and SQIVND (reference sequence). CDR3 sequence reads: CASSLGAGANYGYTF. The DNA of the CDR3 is TGTGCCAGTAGTTTAGGGGCAGGGGCTAACTATGGCTACACCTTC.

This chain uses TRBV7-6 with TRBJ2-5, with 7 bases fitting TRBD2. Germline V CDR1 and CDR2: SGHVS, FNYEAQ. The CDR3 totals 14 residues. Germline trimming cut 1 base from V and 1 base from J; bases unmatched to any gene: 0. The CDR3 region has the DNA TGTGCCAGCAGCTTAGGGGGGGGCCAAGAGACCCAGTACTTC. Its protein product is CASSLGGGQETQYF.

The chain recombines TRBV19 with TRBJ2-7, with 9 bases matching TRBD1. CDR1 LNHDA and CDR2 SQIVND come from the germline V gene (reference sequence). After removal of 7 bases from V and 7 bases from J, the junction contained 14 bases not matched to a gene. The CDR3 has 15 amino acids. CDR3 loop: CASNYGGTGPGEQYF. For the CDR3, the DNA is TGTGCCAGTAACTACGGGGGGACAGGGCCTGGGGAGCAGTACTTC.

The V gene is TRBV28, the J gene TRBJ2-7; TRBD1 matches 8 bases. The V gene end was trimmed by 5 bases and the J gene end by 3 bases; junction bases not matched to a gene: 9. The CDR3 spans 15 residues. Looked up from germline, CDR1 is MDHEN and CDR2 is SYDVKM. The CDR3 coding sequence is TGTGCCAGCAGTCCAAGGACAGGGTGGAACTACGAGCAGTACTTC. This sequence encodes CASSPRTGWNYEQYF.

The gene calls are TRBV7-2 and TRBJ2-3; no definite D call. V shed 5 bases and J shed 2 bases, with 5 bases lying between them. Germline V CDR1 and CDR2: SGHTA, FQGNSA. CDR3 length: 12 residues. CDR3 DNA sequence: TGTGCCAGCAGCCCCTTCACAGATACGCAGTATTTT. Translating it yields CASSPFTDTQYF.

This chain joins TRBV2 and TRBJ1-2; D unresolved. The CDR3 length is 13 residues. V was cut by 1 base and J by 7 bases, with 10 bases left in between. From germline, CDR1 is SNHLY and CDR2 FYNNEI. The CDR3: CASSEGTLSGYTF. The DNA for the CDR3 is TGTGCCAGCAGTGAAGGGACGCTTAGTGGCTACACCTTC. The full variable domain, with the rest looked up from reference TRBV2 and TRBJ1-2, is EPEVTQTPSHQVTQMGQEVILRCVPISNHLYFYWYRQILGQKVEFLVSFYNNEISEKSEIFDDQFSVERPDGSNFTLKIRSTKLEDSAMYFCASSEGTLSGYTFGSGTRLTVV.

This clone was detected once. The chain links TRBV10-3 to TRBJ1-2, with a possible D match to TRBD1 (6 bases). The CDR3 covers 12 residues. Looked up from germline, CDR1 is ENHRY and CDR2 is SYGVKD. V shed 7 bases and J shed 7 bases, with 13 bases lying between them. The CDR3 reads CAINPGQLGYTF. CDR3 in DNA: TGTGCCATCAACCCGGGACAACTTGGCTACACCTTC.

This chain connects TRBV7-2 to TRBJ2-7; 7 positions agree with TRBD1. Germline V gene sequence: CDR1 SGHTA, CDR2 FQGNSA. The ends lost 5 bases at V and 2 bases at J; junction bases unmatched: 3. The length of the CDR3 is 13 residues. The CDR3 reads CASSHDRAYEQYF. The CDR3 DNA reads TGTGCCAGCAGCCACGACAGGGCCTACGAGCAGTACTTC.

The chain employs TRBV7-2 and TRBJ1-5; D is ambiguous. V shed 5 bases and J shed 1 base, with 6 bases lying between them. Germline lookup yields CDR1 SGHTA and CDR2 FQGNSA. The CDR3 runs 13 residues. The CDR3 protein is CASSTESNQPQHF. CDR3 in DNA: TGTGCCAGCAGCACCGAAAGCAATCAGCCCCAGCATTTT. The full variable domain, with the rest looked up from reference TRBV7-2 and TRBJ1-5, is GAGVSQSPSNKVTEKGKDVELRCDPISGHTALYWYRQSLGQGLEFLIYFQGNSAPDKSGLPSDRFSAERTGGSVSTLTIQRTQQEDSAVYLCASSTESNQPQHFGDGTRLSIL.